These 32 T cell receptor beta chains were sequenced from one sample in a study of regulatory T cells in long-lasting Graves disease. Building the TCR beta libraries relied on iRepertoire HTBI primers, and CDR3 regions underwent Arm-PCR. Each CDR3 protein gets one entry after TCRdb re-called the multiplex PCR reads with MiXCR. This sample has around 480,000 distinct CDR3 sequences, with roughly 16% found just once. Regarding time point: newly diagnosed GD, antithyroid drugs for less than 3 months. With RNA extracted from PBMCs as input, the TCR library was made. The data were also submitted as part of a second study, on T cells in Graves' hyperthyroidism and ophthalmopathy.

This material consisted of peripheral blood mononuclear cells (PBMCs), taken at new diagnosis, from a patient treated with antithyroid drugs. The receptors derive from a middle-aged woman with Graves disease.

This clonotype was detected many times. The rearrangement uses TRBV2 and TRBJ2-7; TRBD1 aligns across 9 bases. This CDR3 spans 12 amino acids. V shed 8 bases and J 3 bases; nucleotides not matched to a gene: 2. The germline V gene has CDR1 SNHLY and CDR2 FYNNEI. CDR3 region: CASQGQGYEQYF. The CDR3 DNA is TGTGCCAGCCAGGGACAGGGCTACGAGCAGTACTTC. Full variable domain (rest looked up from reference TRBV2 and TRBJ2-7): EPEVTQTPSHQVTQMGQEVILRCVPISNHLYFYWYRQILGQKVEFLVSFYNNEISEKSEIFDDQFSVERPDGSNFTLKIRSTKLEDSAMYFCASQGQGYEQYFGPGTRLTVT.

This clonotype has a count of ten or more. The chain has TRBV12-3 or TRBV12-4 and TRBJ1-1, with D uncertain. This CDR3 contains 14 residues. V lost 6 bases and J lost 2, with 13 bases in between. CDR3 residues: CASSSLEYNTEAFF. CDR3 in DNA: TGTGCCAGCAGCTCCTTGGAATATAACACTGAAGCTTTCTTT.

This clonotype was recorded at least ten times. This chain links TRBV7-2 with TRBJ2-2; 8 nucleotides agree with TRBD2. This CDR3 has 17 amino acids. With 3 bases clipped from V and 5 bases from J, the junction kept 11 bases outside the gene matches. Per the germline V gene, CDR1 is SGHTA and CDR2 is FQGNSA. CDR3 sequence: CASSLGGSSGITGELFF. The CDR3 nucleotides read TGTGCCAGCAGCTTGGGAGGAAGTAGCGGGATAACCGGGGAGCTGTTTTTT.

This clonotype was seen ten or more times. The CDR3 reads CASSYSFRDGGSTDTQYF. CDR3 nucleotide sequence: TGTGCCAGCAGTTACTCCTTCCGGGACGGGGGTAGCACAGATACGCAGTATTTT. This chain connects TRBV3-1 to TRBJ2-3, with D possibly TRBD2 on 6 matching bases. This CDR3 contains 18 residues. Germline CDR1 and CDR2: LGHDT and YNNKEL (reference sequence). Trimming removed 6 bases at V and 0 bases at J, with 22 bases between.

This clonotype appeared many times. This chain connects TRBV4-1 to TRBJ1-3; 10 bases are shared with TRBD1. Germline CDR1 MGHRA, CDR2 YSYEKL. Trimming removed 7 bases from V and 3 bases from J; junction bases left unmatched: 3. The length of the CDR3 is 14 residues. The CDR3, as DNA: TGCGCCAGCATGGACAGGGGGAATGGAAACACCATATATTTT. This encodes CASMDRGNGNTIYF.

This clonotype was detected ten times or more. The rearrangement links TRBV11-2 to TRBJ2-3; D is uncertain. CDR3 length equals 12 residues. V lost 2 bases, J lost 7 bases, and 7 bases lay in between. Germline assignment: CDR1 SGHAT and CDR2 FQNNGV. CDR3 residues: CASSLIRNTQYF. The CDR3, as DNA: TGTGCCAGCAGCTTAATAAGAAATACGCAGTATTTT.

V usage is TRBV4-1 and J usage is TRBJ2-7, with 7 bases matching TRBD1. The CDR3 is 14 residues long. Trimming took 3 bases from V and 2 from J; bases not matched to a gene: 4. Germline V CDR1 and CDR2: MGHRA, YSYEKL. DNA of the CDR3: TGCGCCAGCAGCCAGTCACAGGGGACCTACGAGCAGTACTTC. This gives the protein CASSQSQGTYEQYF.

This clonotype showed up many times. The chain is built from TRBV28 and TRBJ1-2, with D maybe TRBD1 (6 bases). The CDR3 sequence is 12 residues long. Germline CDR1 reads MDHEN; CDR2 reads SYDVKM. Trimming took off 5 bases at V and 8 bases at J, with 12 bases between the two ends. This CDR3 reads CASSRGVPGYTF. The CDR3 nucleotides read TGTGCCAGCAGTAGGGGGGTCCCGGGCTACACCTTC.

In its sample, this clonotype was seen many times. This chain joins TRBV7-3 and TRBJ2-1; possible D gene TRBD1, 5 bases. The CDR3 is made up of 17 amino acids. Germline V CDR1 and CDR2: SGHTA, FQGTGA. Trimming cost V 5 bases and J 1 base, with 18 bases left between them. CDR3 sequence reads: CASSVAIPTESYNEQFF. DNA of the CDR3: TGTGCCAGCAGCGTAGCTATCCCGACAGAATCCTACAATGAGCAGTTCTTC.

This clonotype was seen a few times. The CDR3 DNA is TGCAGCGTGGAGGGACAGGCGGAAACCTCCTACAATGAGCAGTTCTTC. It is translated as CSVEGQAETSYNEQFF. The genes are TRBV29-1 and TRBJ2-1; TRBD1 matches at 8 bases. CDR1 SQVTM and CDR2 ANQGSEA come from the germline V gene. The CDR3 spans 16 residues. J lost 0 bases, V lost 6 bases, and 10 bases had no gene match.

This clonotype was recorded at least ten times. This sequence joins TRBV24-1 and TRBJ2-1; D gene ambiguous. Trimming took off 0 bases at V and 8 bases at J, with 4 bases between the two ends. This CDR3 spans 12 amino acids. CDR1 and CDR2 from the germline V gene are KGHDR and SFDVKD. The CDR3 bases are TGTGCCACCAGTGATTTGTATGATGAGCAGTTCTTC. Its protein is CATSDLYDEQFF.

The gene calls are TRBV5-1 and TRBJ2-2, with TRBD1 matching 8 bases. With 2 bases clipped from V and 3 bases from J, the junction kept 6 bases outside the gene matches. This CDR3 contains 16 residues. Germline V gene sequence: CDR1 SGHRS, CDR2 YFSETQ. The CDR3 sequence is CASSFATGGDTGELFF. CDR3 nucleotides: TGCGCCAGCAGCTTCGCCACAGGGGGTGACACCGGGGAGCTGTTTTTT.

There are a few counts of this clonotype. V and J are TRBV18 and TRBJ1-2; D possibly corresponds to TRBD1 (6 bases). Germline V CDR1 and CDR2: KGHSH, LQKENI. With 6 bases removed from V and 4 bases from J, the gap between germline ends came to 15 bases. The CDR3 runs to 14 residues. The CDR3 DNA is TGTGCCAGCTCCTTCGGACAGTCGTCCTATGGCTACACCTTC. Protein product: CASSFGQSSYGYTF.

There are many counts of this clonotype. The chain couples TRBV2 to TRBJ2-1; no definite D call. The CDR3 extends over 14 amino acids. V was pared by 5 bases and J by 2 bases, with 10 bases between. In germline, CDR1 is SNHLY, CDR2 FYNNEI. Written as DNA, the CDR3 is TGTGCCAGCAGTTCGCGTGGGGCCTACAATGAGCAGTTCTTC. Amino acids: CASSSRGAYNEQFF. The variable domain in full, completed from reference TRBV2 and TRBJ2-1, reads EPEVTQTPSHQVTQMGQEVILRCVPISNHLYFYWYRQILGQKVEFLVSFYNNEISEKSEIFDDQFSVERPDGSNFTLKIRSTKLEDSAMYFCASSSRGAYNEQFFGPGTRLTVL.

The sample holds many counts of this clonotype. V is TRBV7-3 and J is TRBJ2-1; TRBD2 matches at 9 bases. The V gene end was trimmed by 5 bases and the J gene end by 6 bases; junction bases not matched to a gene: 8. Germline V lookup: CDR1 SGHTA, CDR2 FQGTGA. CDR3 length: 15 residues. CDR3 protein: CASSAAGGLGNEQFF. CDR3 sequence (DNA): TGTGCCAGCAGCGCCGCGGGGGGGCTTGGCAATGAGCAGTTCTTC. The entire variable domain, with the rest obtained from reference TRBV7-3 and TRBJ2-1, is as follows: GAGVSQTPSNKVTEKGKYVELRCDPISGHTALYWYRQSLGQGPEFLIYFQGTGAADDSGLPNDRFFAVRPEGSVSTLKIQRTERGDSAVYLCASSAAGGLGNEQFFGPGTRLTVL.

Concerning this clonotype itself: The junction shows a germline mismatch at one end, possibly a read error. This chain links TRBV20-1 with TRBJ2-2, with D possibly TRBD1 on 6 matching bases. CDR1 is DFQATT and CDR2 is SNEGSKA in the germline V gene (reference sequence). The CDR3 sequence is 15 residues long. CDR3: CSASRQGPGTGELVF. The CDR3, as DNA: TGCAGTGCTAGTAGGCAGGGGCCTGGCACCGGGGAGCTGGTTTTT.

This clonotype was counted ten times or more. The V gene is TRBV4-2, the J gene TRBJ2-3; 8 nucleotides match TRBD1. The CDR3 covers 15 residues. V trimming: 0 bases; J trimming: 4 bases; junction bases outside the gene matches: 3. CDR1 is LGHNA and CDR2 is YNFKEQ in the germline V gene. CDR3 in amino acids: CASSQEDRAADTQYF. The CDR3 coding sequence is TGTGCCAGCAGCCAAGAGGACAGGGCCGCAGATACGCAGTATTTT.

The chain is built from TRBV6-2 or TRBV6-3 and TRBJ2-2; either TRBD1 or TRBD2 may supply D (5 bases each). The V and J ends lost 11 bases and 4 bases respectively, with 14 bases between them. This CDR3 comprises 13 residues. Germline lookup yields CDR1 MNHEY and CDR2 SVGEGT. The CDR3 DNA sequence: TGTGCCTCGGTCGGGGCCCCCACCGGGGAGCTGTTTTTT. Protein product: CASVGAPTGELFF.

At least ten counts were recorded for this clonotype. The gene calls are TRBV28 and TRBJ1-3, with D possibly matching TRBD1 (6 bases). CDR3 size: 15 residues. Germline lookup yields CDR1 MDHEN and CDR2 SYDVKM. The V gene lost 5 bases and the J gene lost 7 bases, with 18 bases spanning the gap. The CDR3 nucleotides are TGTGCCAGCAGTCCCCCAACAGGGACACTCAACACCATATATTTT. Protein: CASSPPTGTLNTIYF.

This clonotype was detected only a few times. V and J are TRBV19 and TRBJ2-1, with D perhaps TRBD1 (6 bases). Germline CDR1 is LNHDA and CDR2 is SQIVND (reference sequence). Trimming pared 2 bases from V and 6 bases from J, leaving 8 bases between. This CDR3 comprises 13 residues. CDR3 sequence: CASSINRVNEQFF. CDR3 sequence (DNA): TGTGCCAGTAGTATAAACAGGGTCAATGAGCAGTTCTTC.

This clonotype occurred many times. The genes are TRBV2 and TRBJ1-1; 11 bases are a match to TRBD1. CDR3 length: 15 residues. Per germline, CDR1 SNHLY and CDR2 FYNNEI. Trimming removed 5 bases from V and 1 base from J; junction bases left unmatched: 3. CDR3 sequence: CASSSGQGGNTEAFF. As DNA, the CDR3 is TGTGCCAGCAGTTCGGGACAGGGGGGGAACACTGAAGCTTTCTTT.

The V call is TRBV15, the J call TRBJ2-1; 9 bases agree with TRBD2. Germline V CDR1 and CDR2: LNHNV, YYDKDF (reference sequence). There are 15 residues in the CDR3. With V trimmed by 3 bases and J by 5 bases, 5 bases remained unmatched. The CDR3 bases are TGTGCCACCAGCAGGTCAAGCGGGGGGCACAATGAGCAGTTCTTC. Residues: CATSRSSGGHNEQFF.

This clonotype was counted at least ten times. This chain uses TRBV11-2 with TRBJ1-1; D is possibly TRBD1 (6 bases). The CDR3 runs to 15 residues. The germline gives CDR1 SGHAT, CDR2 FQNNGV. Trimming removed 1 base from V and 7 bases from J, with 16 bases in between. In nucleotides, the CDR3 is TGTGCCAGCAGCTTAGTGGGGGGGCTTCGGAATGAAGCTTTCTTT. Amino acid sequence: CASSLVGGLRNEAFF.

This clonotype showed up many times. The chain uses TRBV20-1 and TRBJ1-2; 8 bases are shared with TRBD1. The germline V gene has CDR1 DFQATT and CDR2 SNEGSKA (reference sequence). CDR3 size: 16 residues. V lost 1 base to trimming and J lost 2 bases; unmatched junction nucleotides: 9. CDR3 bases: TGCAGTGCTAGAGGAGACAGGGGAAGAATGAACTATGGCTACACCTTC. Its protein is CSARGDRGRMNYGYTF.

The J gene is TRBJ2-3, the V gene TRBV14; 8 bases agree with TRBD2. CDR1 is SGHDN, CDR2 FVKESK, per germline. J lost 5 bases, V lost 3 bases, and 16 bases had no gene match. The CDR3 extends over 18 amino acids. Written as DNA, the CDR3 is TGTGCCAGCAGCCAGAGGCAGCCGGGACTAGTAAGCCTAGATACGCAGTATTTT. Its translation is CASSQRQPGLVSLDTQYF.

This clonotype was seen at least ten times. J is TRBJ1-2 and V is TRBV15; 7 bases map to TRBD1. V was clipped by 6 bases and J by 5 bases; unmatched bases: 6. The length of the CDR3 is 13 residues. Germline V gives CDR1 LNHNV, CDR2 YYDKDF (reference sequence). The CDR3 spells CATSPGTEYGYTF. DNA of the CDR3: TGTGCCACCAGTCCCGGGACAGAGTATGGCTACACCTTC.

V and J are TRBV11-2 and TRBJ1-2; D not certain. V gave up 4 bases and J gave up 5 bases, with 17 bases separating them. CDR1 is SGHAT and CDR2 is FQNNGV in the germline V gene. This CDR3 contains 15 residues. The CDR3 DNA reads as TGTGCCAGCAGCTCGGCGGCAGGCGGATATTATGGCTACACCTTC. This sequence encodes CASSSAAGGYYGYTF.

The chain carries TRBV18 and TRBJ1-1; D unresolved. The CDR3 contains 14 residues. Germline V CDR1 and CDR2: KGHSH, LQKENI. V lost 2 bases and J 0 bases, leaving 7 bases between the germline ends. In DNA form, the CDR3 reads TGTGCCAGCTCACCATGGGCTCTGAACACTGAAGCTTTCTTT. Protein sequence: CASSPWALNTEAFF. Based on the CDR3 plus reference TRBV18 and TRBJ1-1, the full variable domain is NAGVMQNPRHLVRRRGQEARLRCSPMKGHSHVYWYRQLPEEGLKFMVYLQKENIIDESGMPKERFSAEFPKEGPSILRIQQVVRGDSAAYFCASSPWALNTEAFFGQGTRLTVV.

The chain links TRBV7-9 to TRBJ1-5, with D possibly matching TRBD1 (6 bases). V shed 4 bases and J shed 6 bases, with 19 bases lying between them. CDR1 is SEHNR and CDR2 is FQNEAQ in the germline V gene (reference sequence). This CDR3 contains 16 residues. DNA for the CDR3: TGTGCCAGCAGCTCGGAAACAGGGATGTTGGGTCAGCCCCAGCATTTT. Amino acid sequence: CASSSETGMLGQPQHF.

V usage is TRBV6-1 and J usage is TRBJ1-1; D is unclear. The CDR3 runs 14 residues. Trimming took off 1 base at V and 0 bases at J, with 6 bases between the two ends. In germline, CDR1 is MNHNS, CDR2 SASEGT. CDR3 loop: CASSEVGMNTEAFF. CDR3 nucleotide sequence: TGTGCCAGCAGTGAAGTTGGGATGAACACTGAAGCTTTCTTT.

This clonotype was observed a few times. V usage is TRBV4-1 and J usage is TRBJ2-1, with D unclear. In germline, CDR1 is MGHRA, CDR2 YSYEKL. The CDR3 has 13 residues. The ends were cut back, 0 bases at V and 8 bases at J, with 8 bases in the middle. CDR3 nucleotides: TGCGCCAGCAGCCAAGATCTTTGGGATGAGCAGTTCTTC. Translation gives CASSQDLWDEQFF.

In its sample, this clonotype was seen many times. The chain recombines TRBV6-1 with TRBJ2-7, with 12 bases fitting TRBD1. Germline V gene lookup returns CDR1 MNHNS and CDR2 SASEGT. V was clipped by 5 bases and J by 1 base; unmatched bases: 3. CDR3 length: 15 amino acids. The CDR3 nucleotides are TGTGCCAGCAGTAGGGGACAGGGGGCTTCCTACGAGCAGTACTTC. It encodes CASSRGQGASYEQYF.